The clone carrying this TCR beta chain showed up many times. Its cognate antigen is unknown. The sample originates from a study of read filtering for tumor transcriptome and immune sequencing. Background on the study: Among patients, 17 were male and about 15 female, aged roughly 45 to 90 (mean roughly 63). Whole-transcriptome libraries were prepared after DNase treatment. Study observations and caveats: IR-seq captured clonotypes deeper and more reliably than RNA-seq. In IR-seq, single-read clonotypes were about 80% of clonotypes but around 3.2% of reads.

Germline V gene lookup returns CDR1 DFQATT and CDR2 SNEGSKA (reference sequence). V was clipped by 6 bases and J by 6 bases, with 15 bases between them. CDR3 length: 13 residues. Molecular barcoded adaptors covering alpha/delta and beta/gamma chains were used on 400 ng RNA. TCRdb analysed the reads with MiXCR anew, one entry per CDR3 protein. This table has 40,000 or so distinct CDR3 sequences, about 13% appearing once. The material sequenced was a population of CD138-negative cells sorted from bone marrow. This sequence was found in a donor aged 40 or over with multiple myeloma. This chain uses TRBV20-1 with TRBJ1-5; D call uncertain. The CDR3, as DNA: TGCAGTGCGGATACGGCGGGAGGTCAGCCCCAGCATTTT. Its translation: CSADTAGGQPQHF.